A selection of T cell receptor beta chains follows, all from one sample in a study of T cells in localized non-small cell lung cancer. TCRdb's copy holds only in-frame clones and misses some; the assay was immunoSEQ multiplex PCR. The sample contains fewer than 45,000 clones, approximately 86% of which appear only once. The source was peripheral blood, collected before any cancer treatment. These receptor sequences come from a man aged 35 to 69 with stage I lung adenocarcinoma. CDR3s include the opening cysteine and the closing phenylalanine or tryptophan. Fields, in order: J gene, V gene, clone size, D gene, CDR3 protein, CDR3 DNA. A D gene is named only where the DNA matches it firmly. Rows give clone size only sometimes, using once, few, many, or a class for an expanded clone.

TRBJ1-1,TRBV7-2,.,TRBD1,CASSPTGTVNTEAFF,TGTGCCAGCAGCCCCACCGGGACAGTGAACACTGAAGCTTTCTTT
TRBJ2-1,TRBV28,.,TRBD2,CATKAGGDYNEQFF,TGTGCCACCAAAGCGGGAGGGGATTACAATGAGCAGTTCTTC
TRBJ2-2,TRBV19,.,.,CASTFQRSLNTGELFF,TGTGCCAGTACGTTCCAGCGGAGCTTGAACACCGGGGAGCTGTTTTTT
TRBJ1-3,TRBV5-1,.,.,CASSLEGGFSSGNTIYF,TGCGCCAGCAGCTTGGAAGGGGGTTTCAGCTCTGGAAACACCATATATTTT
TRBJ2-1,TRBV27,medium-sized,.,CATVLGGGNEQFF,TGTGCCACCGTGCTAGGGGGGGGCAATGAGCAGTTCTTC
TRBJ2-7,TRBV6-1,.,TRBD1,CASTTGGRGYEQYF,TGTGCCAGCACAACAGGGGGCCGGGGGTACGAGCAGTACTTC
TRBJ2-2,TRBV10-3,once,TRBD2,CAISGTSGSLTGELFF,TGTGCCATCAGTGGGACTAGCGGGAGTCTCACCGGGGAGCTGTTTTTT
TRBJ2-7,TRBV5-6,.,.,CASSLWSMINYEQYF,TGTGCCAGCAGCTTGTGGAGCATGATAAACTACGAGCAGTACTTC
TRBJ2-7,TRBV5-6,.,TRBD1,CASSNGQGVDEQYF,TGTGCCAGCAGCAACGGACAGGGGGTCGACGAGCAGTACTTC
TRBJ2-7,TRBV6-1,.,.,CASSDWGRQYF,TGTGCCAGCAGTGACTGGGGGCGGCAGTACTTC
TRBJ2-1,TRBV9,.,TRBD1,CASSPREGGTNNEQFF,TGTGCCAGCAGCCCCCGCGAAGGGGGCACGAACAATGAGCAGTTCTTC
TRBJ2-1,TRBV11-3,.,.,CASSLAGQPFNEQFF,TGTGCCAGCAGCTTAGCTGGACAGCCTTTCAATGAGCAGTTCTTC
TRBJ1-5,TRBV6-5,once,.,CASSDAGGNQPQHF,TGTGCCAGCAGCGATGCAGGGGGCAATCAGCCCCAGCATTTT
TRBJ2-1,TRBV29-1,.,TRBD1,CSADRGRGNEQFF,TGCAGCGCCGACAGGGGACGAGGCAATGAGCAGTTCTTC
TRBJ2-7,TRBV14,.,TRBD2,CASSPLGVAGTYEQYF,TGTGCCAGCAGCCCCCTGGGAGTAGCGGGTACCTACGAGCAGTACTTC
TRBJ1-2,TRBV30,.,.,CAWQTNYGYTF,TGTGCCTGGCAGACGAACTATGGCTACACCTTC